The entry below describes one T cell receptor beta chain. Its antigen is unidentified. This CDR3 region has 13 residues. Per germline, CDR1 SGHTA and CDR2 FQGNSA. Trimming pared 3 bases from V and 4 bases from J, leaving 9 bases between. TCRdb fed the RT-PCR reads into MiXCR, producing one record per CDR3 protein. The table includes about 620,000 distinct CDR3 sequences, approximately 10% detected once. The data are from a study of response to subunit inactivated influenza vaccine. Broader study findings: The authors put forward the suggestion that each seasonal influenza vaccination may bring in only a limited number of new T cells.

The clonotype comes from a man aged 45 to 65 who received an inactivated influenza vaccine. The chain has TRBV7-2 and TRBJ1-1; no clear D. This specimen consisted of PBMCs from blood, obtained on the day of vaccination. The CDR3 nucleotides are TGTGCCAGCAGCTTCCGGCAGCTCACTGAAGCTTTCTTT. It yields the protein CASSFRQLTEAFF.